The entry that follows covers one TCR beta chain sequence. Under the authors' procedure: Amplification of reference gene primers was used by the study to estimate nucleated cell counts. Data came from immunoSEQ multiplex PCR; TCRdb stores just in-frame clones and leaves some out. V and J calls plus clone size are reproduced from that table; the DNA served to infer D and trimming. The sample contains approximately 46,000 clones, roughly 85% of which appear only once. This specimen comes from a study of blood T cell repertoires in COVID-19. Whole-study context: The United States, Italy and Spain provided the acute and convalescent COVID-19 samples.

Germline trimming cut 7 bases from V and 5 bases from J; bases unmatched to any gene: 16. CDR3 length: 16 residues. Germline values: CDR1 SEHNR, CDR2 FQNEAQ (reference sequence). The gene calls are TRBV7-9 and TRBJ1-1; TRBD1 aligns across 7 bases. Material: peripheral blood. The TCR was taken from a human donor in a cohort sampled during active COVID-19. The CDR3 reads CASNQWQTPRGTEAFF. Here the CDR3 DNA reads TGTGCCAGCAATCAGTGGCAGACCCCCAGGGGGACTGAAGCTTTCTTT.